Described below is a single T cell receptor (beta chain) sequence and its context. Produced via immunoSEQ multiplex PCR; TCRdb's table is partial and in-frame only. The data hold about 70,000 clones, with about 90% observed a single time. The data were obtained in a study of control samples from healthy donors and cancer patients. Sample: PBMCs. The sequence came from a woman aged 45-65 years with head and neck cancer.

CDR3: CASSSGTGEKWGNEQFF. DNA of the CDR3: TGTGCCAGCAGTTCCGGGACAGGGGAAAAGTGGGGCAATGAGCAGTTCTTC. This chain joins TRBV2 and TRBJ2-1, with TRBD1 identical over 10 bases. This CDR3 spans 17 amino acids. Germline trimming cut 5 bases from V and 6 bases from J; bases unmatched to any gene: 13. Per germline, CDR1 SNHLY and CDR2 FYNNEI.